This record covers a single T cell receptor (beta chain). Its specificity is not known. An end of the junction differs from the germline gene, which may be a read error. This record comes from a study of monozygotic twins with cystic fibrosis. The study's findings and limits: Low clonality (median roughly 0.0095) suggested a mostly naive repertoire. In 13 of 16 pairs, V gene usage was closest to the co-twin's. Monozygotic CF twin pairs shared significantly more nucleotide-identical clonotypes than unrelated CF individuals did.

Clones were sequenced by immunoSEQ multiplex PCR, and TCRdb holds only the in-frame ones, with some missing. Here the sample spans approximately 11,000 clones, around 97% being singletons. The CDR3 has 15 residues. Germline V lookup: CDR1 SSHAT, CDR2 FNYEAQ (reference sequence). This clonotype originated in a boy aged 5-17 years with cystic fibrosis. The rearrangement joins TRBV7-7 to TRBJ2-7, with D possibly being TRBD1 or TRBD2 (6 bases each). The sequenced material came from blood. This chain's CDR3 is CASSQIEGGTGEQYF. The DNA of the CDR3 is TGTGCTAGCAGCCAGATAGAAGGGGGGACGGGCGAGCAGTACTTC.